The 13 T cell receptor beta chains in this list originate from one sample, sequenced in a study of blood T cell repertoires in COVID-19 (dated by TCRdb to about 2020). To prepare the library, the immunoSEQ multiplex PCR assay was applied. Sourced from immuneACCESS, this table was stored by TCRdb with only in-frame sequences that have V and J called. A share of the clones is absent; for the studies checked, an unresolved V gene accounts for under half, and the remainder has no known explanation. In all, the sample holds 350,000 to 400,000 clones, and around 87% of those were seen once. The top ten clones comprise more than 0.9% of the sample. Sample: PBMCs or T cells enriched from blood (not recorded which). The receptor source for this set is a woman under 40 with acute COVID-19.

In its sample, this clone was seen a few times. The chain is built from TRBV4-1 and TRBJ2-3; possibly TRBD2 for D (7 bases). There are 17 residues in the CDR3. CDR1 MGHRA and CDR2 YSYEKL come from the germline V gene. Trimming pared 4 bases from V and 4 bases from J, leaving 21 bases between. The CDR3 reads CASSLGLRGGLADTQYF. DNA for the CDR3: TGCGCCAGCAGCCTTGGGTTGAGGGGGGGGCTGGCAGATACGCAGTATTTT.

The chain carries TRBV7-6 and TRBJ2-5, with 8 bases identical to TRBD1. This CDR3 is built from 15 residues. From germline, CDR1 is SGHVS and CDR2 FNYEAQ. With V trimmed by 5 bases and J by 2 bases, 7 bases remained unmatched. The CDR3 loop reads CASSLRTGNQETQYF. In nucleotides, the CDR3 is TGTGCCAGCAGCCTTAGGACAGGGAATCAAGAGACCCAGTACTTC. Supplemented by reference TRBV7-6 and TRBJ2-5, the full variable domain reads GAGVSQSPRYKVTKRGQDVALRCDPISGHVSLYWYRQALGQGPEFLTYFNYEAQQDKSGLPNDRFSAERPEGSISTLTIQRTEQRDSAMYRCASSLRTGNQETQYFGPGTRLLVL.

This sequence joins TRBV7-9 and TRBJ1-6; 7 positions match TRBD1. This CDR3 spans 15 amino acids. Germline V gene sequence: CDR1 SEHNR, CDR2 FQNEAQ (reference sequence). J lost 6 bases, V lost 4 bases, and 6 bases had no gene match. CDR3 sequence (DNA): TGTGCCAGCAGCTCAACAGGGGATGGTAATTCACCCCTCCACTTT. Its translation is CASSSTGDGNSPLHF.

The genes are TRBV6-5 and TRBJ2-1, with a tentative D call TRBD1 (6 bases). The CDR3 length is 14 residues. Germline loops: CDR1 MNHEY, CDR2 SVGAGI. V lost 8 bases and J 0 bases, leaving 11 bases between the germline ends. The CDR3 nucleotides read TGTGCCAGCGGACAGCGAAACTCCTACAATGAGCAGTTCTTC. This gives the protein CASGQRNSYNEQFF.

This chain joins TRBV7-2 and TRBJ2-2, with D possibly matching TRBD1 (6 bases). Deletions cut 3 bases from V and 7 bases from J, with 12 bases between. CDR1 is SGHTA, CDR2 FQGNSA, per germline. This CDR3 is 14 amino acids long. In DNA form, the CDR3 reads TGTGCCAGCAGCTTTAGGGGGTGGGTCGGGGAGCTGTTTTTT. Amino acids: CASSFRGWVGELFF. The whole variable domain, remainder taken from reference TRBV7-2 and TRBJ2-2, is GAGVSQSPSNKVTEKGKDVELRCDPISGHTALYWYRQSLGQGLEFLIYFQGNSAPDKSGLPSDRFSAERTGGSVSTLTIQRTQQEDSAVYLCASSFRGWVGELFFGEGSRLTVL.

As for this clone: Other nucleotide sequences from this sample produce the same CDR3. The chain links TRBV5-1 to TRBJ2-2; the D is unclear. Trimming left V 4 bases short and J 1 base short, with 2 bases between. The germline gives CDR1 SGHRS, CDR2 YFSETQ. This CDR3 is 12 amino acids long. CDR3 amino acids: CASSLNTGELFF. The CDR3 coding sequence is TGCGCCAGCAGCCTGAACACCGGGGAGCTGTTTTTT. The full variable domain, rest sourced from reference TRBV5-1 and TRBJ2-2, is KAGVTQTPRYLIKTRGQQVTLSCSPISGHRSVSWYQQTPGQGLQFLFEYFSETQRNKGNFPGRFSGRQFSNSRSEMNVSTLELGDSALYLCASSLNTGELFFGEGSRLTVL.

V usage is TRBV12-5 and J usage is TRBJ2-5; D is possibly TRBD1 (5 bases). Germline V CDR1 and CDR2: LGHNT, FRNRAP. Deletions cut 3 bases from V and 2 bases from J, with 7 bases between. This CDR3 region has 13 residues. The CDR3 DNA is TGTGCTAGTGGTTTATCAGGGCAAGAGACCCAGTACTTC. It encodes CASGLSGQETQYF. Supplemented by reference TRBV12-5 and TRBJ2-5, the full variable domain reads DARVTQTPRHKVTEMGQEVTMRCQPILGHNTVFWYRQTMMQGLELLAYFRNRAPLDDSGMPKDRFSAEMPDATLATLKIQPSEPRDSAVYFCASGLSGQETQYFGPGTRLLVL.

This chain uses TRBV11-3 with TRBJ1-4, with no clear D. Germline CDR1 SGHNT, CDR2 YENEEA. Trimming pared 0 bases from V and 4 bases from J, leaving 12 bases between. This CDR3 region has 16 residues. The CDR3 region is CASSLDWADHNEKLFF. The DNA of the CDR3 is TGTGCCAGCAGCTTAGATTGGGCAGATCATAATGAAAAACTGTTTTTT.

The V call is TRBV28, the J call TRBJ1-1, with TRBD1 as a possible D gene (5 bases). V lost 4 bases and J 1 base, leaving 7 bases between the germline ends. Germline lookup yields CDR1 MDHEN and CDR2 SYDVKM. The CDR3 covers 13 residues. CDR3 loop: CASSYQGNTEAFF. CDR3 nucleotide sequence: TGTGCCAGCAGTTATCAGGGGAACACTGAAGCTTTCTTT.

The chain joins TRBV11-2 to TRBJ2-1, with 8 bases aligning to TRBD1. Germline V lookup: CDR1 SGHAT, CDR2 FQNNGV. CDR3 size: 15 residues. V shed 4 bases, J shed 6 bases, and the junction held 8 bases outside the gene matches. The CDR3 region is CASSSDRGGGNEQFF. The CDR3 DNA reads as TGTGCCAGCAGCTCAGACAGGGGCGGTGGCAATGAGCAGTTCTTC.

In its sample, this clone was seen once. The rearrangement uses TRBV5-1 and TRBJ1-1, with 7 nucleotides matching TRBD1. V lost 5 bases and J lost 2; bases outside the gene matches: 9. Germline CDR1 reads SGHRS; CDR2 reads YFSETQ. The CDR3 extends over 15 amino acids. The CDR3 region has the DNA TGCGCCAGCAGTGGGCGGACAGGCAGCAACACTGAAGCTTTCTTT. This translates into CASSGRTGSNTEAFF.

The chain couples TRBV19 to TRBJ1-1, with D maybe TRBD1 (6 bases). Per germline, CDR1 LNHDA and CDR2 SQIVND (reference sequence). Trimming left V 9 bases short and J 7 bases short, with 15 bases between. CDR3 length equals 12 residues. In DNA, the CDR3 is TGTGCCAGGGACAGAGCCTGTCATGAAGCTTTCTTT. It specifies CARDRACHEAFF.

This clone was recorded once. This chain joins TRBV9 and TRBJ1-1, with a possible D match to TRBD1 (5 bases). The CDR3 totals 13 residues. Germline CDR1 SGDLS, CDR2 YYNGEE. Deletions cut 4 bases from V and 3 bases from J, with 10 bases between. The CDR3 is CASSRARDTEAFF. For the CDR3, the DNA is TGTGCCAGCAGCCGGGCCAGGGACACTGAAGCTTTCTTT.